This TCR beta chain is from a study of T cells in localized non-small cell lung cancer. About this clone itself: Its antigen is as yet unknown.

Broader study findings: The greatest T cell clonality was found in uninvolved adjacent lung (higher than in tumor).

Sequenced by immunoSEQ multiplex PCR; TCRdb stores in-frame clones only, minus some. The data hold 100,000 to 150,000 clones, with roughly 90% observed a single time. The CDR3 has 16 amino acids. Trimming took 0 bases from V and 2 from J, leaving 13 bases between them. CDR1 MNHEY and CDR2 SMNVEV come from the germline V gene (reference sequence). Source: peripheral blood, taken before any cancer treatment. The J gene is TRBJ1-2, the V gene TRBV27; weak D call: TRBD1 (5 bases). This receptor was obtained from a female donor at least 60 years old with stage I lung adenocarcinoma. The CDR3 sequence is CASSLSQAGRNYGYTF. The CDR3 coding sequence is TGTGCCAGCAGTTTATCTCAGGCAGGGAGGAACTATGGCTACACCTTC.